Listed here are 17 T cell receptor beta chains from one sample, sequenced in a study of blood T cell repertoires in COVID-19. TCRdb's copy holds only in-frame clones and misses some; the assay was immunoSEQ multiplex PCR. The repertoire holds approximately 450,000 clones, with roughly nine tenths as singletons. Material for sequencing was PBMCs or T cells enriched from blood (not recorded which). These receptors came from a young woman with acute COVID-19.

This clone was seen once. This chain links TRBV6-1 with TRBJ1-5; perhaps TRBD1 as D (5 bases). Per the germline V gene, CDR1 is MNHNS and CDR2 is SASEGT. This CDR3 has 14 residues. With 2 bases removed from V and 4 bases from J, the gap between germline ends came to 9 bases. The CDR3 region is CASSERGANQPQHF. The CDR3 DNA follows: TGTGCCAGCAGTGAAAGGGGCGCGAATCAGCCCCAGCATTTT.

This clone was seen more than once but under ten times. The chain employs TRBV9 and TRBJ2-3, with TRBD2 matching over 9 bases. The germline CDR1 and CDR2 sequences are SGDLS and YYNGEE. The CDR3 length is 16 residues. V lost 3 bases, J lost 2 bases, and 7 bases stayed unmatched. In nucleotides, the CDR3 is TGTGCCAGCAGCGCGAGACTAGCGGTAAACACAGATACGCAGTATTTT. This gives the protein CASSARLAVNTDTQYF.

The V call is TRBV27, the J call TRBJ2-5, with TRBD2 matching 9 bases. V shed 6 bases and J 9 bases; nucleotides not matched to a gene: 23. The CDR3 spans 18 residues. Per the germline V gene, CDR1 is MNHEY and CDR2 is SMNVEV (reference sequence). Written as DNA, the CDR3 is TGTGCCAGCAGGGACAGCCGTATGCTTAGCGGGGCGGGGGGGGCCCAGTACTTC. This translates into CASRDSRMLSGAGGAQYF.

The V gene is TRBV11-2, the J gene TRBJ1-3; D possibly corresponds to TRBD1 (6 bases). This CDR3 contains 15 residues. CDR1 and CDR2 from the germline V gene are SGHAT and FQNNGV. V was clipped by 1 base and J by 7 bases, with 14 bases between them. This CDR3 reads CASSLAARGFNTIYF. The CDR3 DNA is TGTGCCAGCAGCTTAGCGGCCAGGGGTTTCAACACCATATATTTT.

The sample holds a few counts of this clone. The chain joins TRBV6-5 to TRBJ2-7; 9 nucleotides align to TRBD1. This CDR3 has 15 residues. Germline V gene sequence: CDR1 MNHEY, CDR2 SVGAGI. V trimming: 0 bases; J trimming: 4 bases; junction bases outside the gene matches: 4. The DNA of the CDR3 is TGTGCCAGCAGTTACTCGCGGACAGGGGATTACGAGCAGTACTTC. It is translated as CASSYSRTGDYEQYF.

This sequence joins TRBV27 and TRBJ1-1, with D hard to call. The germline gives CDR1 MNHEY, CDR2 SMNVEV (reference sequence). V was shortened by 2 bases and J by 5 bases, with 12 bases between the two germline ends. This CDR3 region has 14 residues. CDR3 region: CASSLVWGDTEAFF. The DNA of the CDR3 is TGTGCCAGCAGTTTAGTTTGGGGAGATACTGAAGCTTTCTTT.

CDR3 in amino acids: CASSRGGRAGNEQFF. The CDR3 nucleotides are TGCGCCAGCAGTCGGGGCGGGAGGGCCGGTAATGAGCAGTTCTTC. The rearrangement uses TRBV23-1 and TRBJ2-1, with TRBD2 matching 9 bases. TRBV23-1 is reported as an ORF; its role is uncertain. The CDR3 has 15 amino acids. V gave up 4 bases and J gave up 7 bases; unmatched junction bases: 8.

V is TRBV18 and J is TRBJ1-2, with a weak D call TRBD1 (5 bases). The length of the CDR3 is 14 residues. Germline values: CDR1 KGHSH, CDR2 LQKENI. Trimming took off 0 bases at V and 7 bases at J, with 12 bases between the two ends. This chain's CDR3 is CASSPPSQASGYTF. The CDR3 DNA is TGTGCCAGCTCACCACCTTCACAGGCTTCTGGCTACACCTTC.

This chain uses TRBV3-1 (or the pseudogene TRBV3-2) with TRBJ1-5, with a possible D match to TRBD1 (6 bases). With 4 bases removed from V and 3 bases from J, the gap between germline ends came to 10 bases. Germline V gene data show CDR1 as LGHDT and CDR2 as YNNKEL (reference sequence). The length of the CDR3 is 14 residues. In nucleotides, the CDR3 is TGTGCCAGCAGCCCGACAGGTTTCAATCAGCCCCAGCATTTT. This translates into CASSPTGFNQPQHF.

The V call is TRBV7-9, the J call TRBJ1-2; 9 positions match TRBD1. Germline trimming cut 6 bases from V and 7 bases from J; bases unmatched to any gene: 12. Germline CDR1 SEHNR, CDR2 FQNEAQ (reference sequence). CDR3 length equals 15 residues. For the CDR3, the DNA is TGTGCCAGCAGTTCGGGACAGGGAAAAGTGGGTGGCTACACCTTC. Translated: CASSSGQGKVGGYTF. The full variable domain, its missing parts supplied by reference TRBV7-9 and TRBJ1-2, is DTGVSQNPRHKITKRGQNVTFRCDPISEHNRLYWYRQTLGQGPEFLTYFQNEAQLEKSRLLSDRFSAERPKGSFSTLEIQRTEQGDSAMYLCASSSGQGKVGGYTFGSGTRLTVV.

V gene TRBV14 combines with J gene TRBJ2-7, with 9 bases that match TRBD1. The length of the CDR3 is 15 residues. J was trimmed by 2 bases and V by 3 bases; bases with no gene match: 5. Germline values: CDR1 SGHDN, CDR2 FVKESK. CDR3 residues: CASSHRTGAPYEQYF. CDR3 sequence (DNA): TGTGCCAGCAGCCACCGGACAGGGGCCCCCTACGAGCAGTACTTC.

This clone came up once. The chain is built from TRBV11-2 and TRBJ2-3; 8 positions agree with TRBD2. CDR3 length: 15 amino acids. From germline, CDR1 is SGHAT and CDR2 FQNNGV. V gave up 1 base and J gave up 2 bases; unmatched junction bases: 2. The CDR3 sequence: CASSLVGLVTDTQYF. For the CDR3, the DNA is TGTGCCAGCAGCTTAGTGGGACTAGTCACAGATACGCAGTATTTT.

The V gene is TRBV6-1, the J gene TRBJ2-2; no definite D call. Trimming cost V 7 bases and J 7 bases, with 7 bases left between them. The CDR3 has 11 amino acids. Germline V gives CDR1 MNHNS, CDR2 SASEGT. CDR3 region: CASKFGGELFF. In nucleotides, the CDR3 is TGTGCCAGCAAATTCGGCGGGGAGCTGTTTTTT.

The chain uses TRBV6-2 or TRBV6-3 and TRBJ1-2, with D uncertain. Germline values: CDR1 MNHEY, CDR2 SVGEGT. This CDR3 has 12 amino acids. V lost 0 bases and J 7 bases, leaving 6 bases between the germline ends. The DNA for the CDR3 is TGTGCCAGCAGTTACTCCACGGGTGGCTACACCTTC. This translates into CASSYSTGGYTF.

This clone was seen just once. This chain connects TRBV28 to TRBJ2-5, with a tentative D call TRBD1 (6 bases). V lost 3 bases, J lost 7 bases, and 18 bases lay in between. CDR1 is MDHEN and CDR2 is SYDVKM in the germline V gene. The CDR3 length is 15 residues. The CDR3 loop reads CASSLPSTGRGTQYF. The CDR3 DNA is TGTGCCAGCAGTTTGCCCTCAACAGGGCGAGGGACCCAGTACTTC. Together with reference TRBV28 and TRBJ2-5, the CDR3 gives the full variable domain: DVKVTQSSRYLVKRTGEKVFLECVQDMDHENMFWYRQDPGLGLRLIYFSYDVKMKEKGDIPEGYSVSREKKERFSLILESASTNQTSMYLCASSLPSTGRGTQYFGPGTRLLVL.

The rearrangement joins TRBV7-9 to TRBJ1-1; D possibly corresponds to TRBD1 (5 bases). Trimming shortened V by 2 bases and J by 5 bases, and 21 bases separated the two germline ends. The CDR3 is 17 residues long. The germline gives CDR1 SEHNR, CDR2 FQNEAQ (reference sequence). As DNA, the CDR3 is TGTGCCAGCAGCTTATTGGGTCGCGTGGGGCTGGGGACTGAAGCTTTCTTT. Its protein is CASSLLGRVGLGTEAFF.

The V gene is TRBV29-1, the J gene TRBJ2-6, with a weak D call TRBD1 (5 bases). CDR1 is SQVTM, CDR2 ANQGSEA, per germline. The V gene lost 5 bases and the J gene lost 0 bases, with 11 bases spanning the gap. The CDR3 has 15 amino acids. CDR3 sequence: CSVPTTDSGANVLTF. CDR3 bases: TGCAGCGTTCCCACGACAGACTCTGGGGCCAACGTCCTGACTTTC.